The 22 T cell receptor beta chains below come from one sample, sequenced in a study of blood T cell repertoires in COVID-19. Clones were read by immunoSEQ multiplex PCR, and TCRdb kept only the in-frame ones, dropping some. The sample holds around 93,000 clones, around nine tenths seen once. The sample was peripheral blood. The receptor set was obtained from a man at least 80 years old with acute or convalescent COVID-19.

V and J are TRBV5-1 and TRBJ2-6; no definite D call. The germline V and J ends were trimmed by 0 bases and 0 bases, with 10 bases remaining between them. This CDR3 has 17 residues. Germline values: CDR1 SGHRS, CDR2 YFSETQ. The CDR3 coding sequence is TGCGCCAGCAGCTTGGGAGTGCCGTCCTCTGGGGCCAACGTCCTGACTTTC. This sequence encodes CASSLGVPSSGANVLTF. Full variable domain (missing parts from reference TRBV5-1 and TRBJ2-6): KAGVTQTPRYLIKTRGQQVTLSCSPISGHRSVSWYQQTPGQGLQFLFEYFSETQRNKGNFPGRFSGRQFSNSRSEMNVSTLELGDSALYLCASSLGVPSSGANVLTFGAGSRLTVL.

The chain combines TRBV9 with TRBJ2-3, with a weak D call TRBD1 (6 bases). CDR3 length equals 16 residues. The germline V gene has CDR1 SGDLS and CDR2 YYNGEE. The V gene lost 0 bases and the J gene lost 1 base, with 12 bases spanning the gap. The CDR3: CASSVGAGVGTDTQYF. As DNA, the CDR3 is TGTGCCAGCAGCGTAGGGGCAGGGGTGGGCACAGATACGCAGTATTTT.

The V call is TRBV3-1 (or the pseudogene TRBV3-2), the J call TRBJ1-5, with TRBD1 matching over 9 bases. The CDR3 runs 15 residues. V shed 3 bases, J shed 3 bases, and the junction held 3 bases outside the gene matches. CDR1 is LGHDT and CDR2 is YNNKEL in the germline V gene (reference sequence). The CDR3 DNA is TGTGCCAGCAGCCAGGCACAGGGGGCCAATCAGCCCCAGCATTTT. Protein product: CASSQAQGANQPQHF.

The chain is built from TRBV15 and TRBJ1-2; TRBD1 might be the D (5 bases). The CDR3 runs 13 residues. Per the germline V gene, CDR1 is LNHNV and CDR2 is YYDKDF (reference sequence). The V gene lost 1 base and the J gene lost 2 bases, with 5 bases spanning the gap. This chain's CDR3 is CATSRGQNYGYTF. The CDR3 DNA reads TGTGCCACCAGCAGAGGACAGAACTATGGCTACACCTTC.

V and J are TRBV15 and TRBJ2-1, with TRBD2 matching 7 bases. V was clipped by 1 base and J by 9 bases; unmatched bases: 12. Looked up from germline, CDR1 is LNHNV and CDR2 is YYDKDF (reference sequence). The CDR3 sequence is 16 residues long. The CDR3 protein is CATSRGLTSQGGEQFF. For the CDR3, the DNA is TGTGCCACCAGCAGAGGCCTGACTAGCCAGGGAGGTGAGCAGTTCTTC.

J is TRBJ1-3 and V is TRBV11-2; D gene ambiguous. Trimming removed 3 bases at V and 0 bases at J, with 6 bases between. Germline assignment: CDR1 SGHAT and CDR2 FQNNGV. This CDR3 has 14 residues. The DNA for the CDR3 is TGTGCCAGCAGCTTCGTGTCCTCTGGAAACACCATATATTTT. This sequence encodes CASSFVSSGNTIYF.

The chain joins TRBV18 to TRBJ2-5, with D maybe TRBD1 (6 bases). This CDR3 has 14 residues. Germline V gives CDR1 KGHSH, CDR2 LQKENI. Deletions cut 5 bases from V and 5 bases from J, with 15 bases between. Here the CDR3 DNA reads TGTGCCAGCTCAACCGCCTCAGGGGTGGAGACCCAGTACTTC. Its translation: CASSTASGVETQYF.

The CDR3 here is CASSRQVNYGYTF. CDR3 bases: TGTGCCAGCAGCAGACAGGTTAACTATGGCTACACCTTC. This sequence joins TRBV12-3 or TRBV12-4 and TRBJ1-2; a possible D gene is TRBD1 (6 bases). The CDR3 length is 13 residues. V lost 6 bases, J lost 1 base, and 9 bases lay in between.

The chain links TRBV7-3 to TRBJ2-7, with a possible D match to TRBD2 (6 bases). Germline lookup yields CDR1 SGHTA and CDR2 FQGTGA. V was trimmed by 2 bases and J by 6 bases, leaving 8 bases between them. This CDR3 is 12 amino acids long. CDR3: CASSLGGVEQYF. The CDR3 DNA follows: TGTGCCAGCAGCTTAGGAGGGGTCGAGCAGTACTTC.

The CDR3 nucleotides are TGTGCCAGCAGCTCCTGGGACAGGGGCTACAATGAGCAGTTCTTC. Amino acids: CASSSWDRGYNEQFF. The gene calls are TRBV27 and TRBJ2-1; the match to TRBD1 covers 10 bases. V shed 6 bases, J shed 3 bases, and the junction held 5 bases outside the gene matches. Germline values: CDR1 MNHEY, CDR2 SMNVEV (reference sequence). The CDR3 has 15 residues.

The chain recombines TRBV28 with TRBJ2-3; TRBD1 aligns across 8 bases. V was clipped by 3 bases and J by 7 bases; unmatched bases: 9. CDR3 length equals 15 residues. Germline assignment: CDR1 MDHEN and CDR2 SYDVKM. CDR3 in DNA: TGTGCCAGCAGTTTCAGGGGGCCCCCGTGGTATACGCAGTATTTT. It specifies CASSFRGPPWYTQYF.

This clone was detected a few times. The chain joins TRBV6-6 to TRBJ1-3; 10 positions agree with TRBD1. CDR3 size: 16 residues. The junction had 2 bases not matched to a gene; V was cut back by 2 bases and J by 1 base. Germline V gene sequence: CDR1 MNHNY, CDR2 SVGAGI (reference sequence). CDR3: CASSYRGQGSGNTIYF. CDR3 DNA sequence: TGTGCCAGCAGTTACAGGGGACAGGGGTCTGGAAACACCATATATTTT.

This clone was seen only once. The chain joins TRBV14 to TRBJ2-1; 15 nucleotides agree with TRBD2. This CDR3 comprises 17 residues. The V gene's germline CDR1 is SGHDN and CDR2 FVKESK. Germline trimming cut 4 bases from V and 6 bases from J; bases unmatched to any gene: 7. The CDR3 DNA is TGTGCCAGCAGCCTTGGGACTAGCGGGAGGTTGGGCAATGAGCAGTTCTTC. Translated, it gives CASSLGTSGRLGNEQFF.

The chain employs TRBV9 and TRBJ2-1; 8 bases are a match to TRBD2. The CDR3 runs 16 residues. V lost 2 bases, J lost 0 bases, and 4 bases stayed unmatched. From germline, CDR1 is SGDLS and CDR2 YYNGEE. In nucleotides, the CDR3 is TGTGCCAGCAGCGTCGAGAGCGGGGGCTCCTACAATGAGCAGTTCTTC. It is translated as CASSVESGGSYNEQFF.

The CDR3 sequence: CASSEGGSRNYGYTF. The CDR3 DNA sequence: TGTGCCAGCAGCGAGGGAGGGAGCCGGAACTATGGCTACACCTTC. The chain employs TRBV28 and TRBJ1-2; no clear D gene. V lost 6 bases to trimming and J lost 2 bases, with 16 bases between them. The CDR3 sequence is 15 residues long. Germline-derived CDR1 and CDR2 are MDHEN and SYDVKM.

This sequence joins TRBV19 and TRBJ2-7, with 9 bases lining up with TRBD2. The CDR3 runs to 14 residues. Germline CDR1 reads LNHDA; CDR2 reads SQIVND (reference sequence). J was trimmed by 2 bases and V by 6 bases; bases with no gene match: 5. The DNA of the CDR3 is TGTGCCAGTAGGACGGGCGGGAGGGCCTACGAGCAGTACTTC. It specifies CASRTGGRAYEQYF.

The chain has TRBV5-1 and TRBJ1-1; 9 bases map to TRBD1. From germline, CDR1 is SGHRS and CDR2 YFSETQ. V lost 2 bases and J lost 7; bases outside the gene matches: 9. The CDR3 length is 15 residues. As DNA, the CDR3 is TGCGCCAGCAGCTTATCATTGGACAGGGGAAATGAAGCTTTCTTT. Amino acid sequence: CASSLSLDRGNEAFF.

To note about this clone: The same CDR3 also results from other DNA sequences found in this sample. The chain combines TRBV5-1 with TRBJ1-1; the D is unclear. CDR3 length: 13 amino acids. Germline V gives CDR1 SGHRS, CDR2 YFSETQ. V gave up 2 bases and J gave up 2 bases, with 7 bases separating them. DNA for the CDR3: TGCGCCAGCAGCTTCCAGGAAAACACTGAAGCTTTCTTT. Amino acid sequence: CASSFQENTEAFF.

CDR3 residues: CASSEVVRTGVGNEQFF. DNA for the CDR3: TGTGCCAGCAGTGAAGTCGTCAGGACAGGGGTCGGGAATGAGCAGTTCTTC. The chain carries TRBV6-1 and TRBJ2-1, with 9 bases aligning to TRBD1. J was trimmed by 7 bases and V by 1 base; bases with no gene match: 11. CDR3 length equals 17 residues. Germline V gene sequence: CDR1 MNHNS, CDR2 SASEGT.

The V call is TRBV3-1 (or the pseudogene TRBV3-2), the J call TRBJ2-1; 11 bases are shared with TRBD2. J gave up 8 bases and V 0 bases, and 6 bases lay outside the gene matches. Germline CDR1 LGHDT, CDR2 YNNKEL (reference sequence). The CDR3 is 16 amino acids. CDR3 sequence (DNA): TGTGCCAGCAGCCAAGAACTAGCGGGAGTAAGCGATGAGCAGTTCTTC. Protein product: CASSQELAGVSDEQFF.

The genes are TRBV28 and TRBJ2-7; 11 bases agree with TRBD1. The germline gives CDR1 MDHEN, CDR2 SYDVKM. CDR3 size: 15 residues. V shed 6 bases, J shed 5 bases, and the junction held 9 bases outside the gene matches. CDR3 sequence: CASSPTRTGGNEQYF. CDR3 DNA sequence: TGTGCCAGCAGCCCCACGCGGACAGGGGGCAACGAGCAGTACTTC.

J is TRBJ1-1 and V is TRBV5-5; D is undetermined. V was shortened by 0 bases and J by 6 bases, with 12 bases between the two germline ends. The germline V gene encodes CDR1 SGHKS and CDR2 YYEKEE (reference sequence). CDR3 length: 14 residues. The CDR3 protein is CASSLVGVAAEAFF. The CDR3 DNA reads TGTGCCAGCAGCTTGGTCGGGGTGGCCGCTGAAGCTTTCTTT.